The clone carrying this T cell receptor beta chain has just one count. Its antigen remains unidentified. The data stem from a study of graft-versus-host responses after intestinal transplantation. The assay was immunoSEQ multiplex PCR, and TCRdb's table has in-frame clones only and misses some. The data hold under 140,000 clones, with about 93% observed a single time. The sequencing used unstimulated CD8+ T cells sorted from spleen or lymph node cells, collected before intestinal transplant. The receptor's source is a human donor who received an intestinal transplant.

CDR3 DNA sequence: TGTGCCAGCCCGTTCGAGGCAGTACCGGGAGGTTCCCACTACAATGAGCAGTTCTTC. Translation: CASPFEAVPGGSHYNEQFF. The chain has TRBV11-3 and TRBJ2-1; 7 bases are a match to TRBD2. This CDR3 region has 19 residues. The germline CDR1 and CDR2 sequences are SGHNT and YENEEA. The trim removed 8 bases at V and 3 bases at J, leaving 22 bases unmatched.